This TCR beta chain was obtained from a study of T cell responses to AZD1222 COVID-19 vaccine. Study observations and caveats: In a largely white British group with more females than males, clonal diversity was possibly underestimated. Scientists sampled the repertoires only once the peak T cell response had passed. Among AZD1222 vaccinees, only 5 to 7 were seropositive at baseline.

For this clone: Its antigen remains unidentified.

V lost 0 bases to trimming and J lost 4 bases, with 8 bases between them. CDR1 is SGHRS and CDR2 is YFSETQ in the germline V gene. The CDR3 runs to 13 residues. Repertoires were generated with immunoSEQ multiplex PCR, while TCRdb's copy carries only in-frame clones and drops some. Here the sample spans under 95,000 clones, approximately 85% being singletons. Pooling was applied to second doses at about 4 or about 12 weeks. The sample in question was peripheral blood, obtained 28 days after the second AZD1222 dose. The TCR sequence derives from an adult who received the AZD1222 COVID-19 vaccine. J is TRBJ2-7 and V is TRBV5-1; D is unresolved. CDR3 in DNA: TGCGCCAGCAGCTTGGATGGCGGTTACGAGCAGTACTTC. It translates to CASSLDGGYEQYF.